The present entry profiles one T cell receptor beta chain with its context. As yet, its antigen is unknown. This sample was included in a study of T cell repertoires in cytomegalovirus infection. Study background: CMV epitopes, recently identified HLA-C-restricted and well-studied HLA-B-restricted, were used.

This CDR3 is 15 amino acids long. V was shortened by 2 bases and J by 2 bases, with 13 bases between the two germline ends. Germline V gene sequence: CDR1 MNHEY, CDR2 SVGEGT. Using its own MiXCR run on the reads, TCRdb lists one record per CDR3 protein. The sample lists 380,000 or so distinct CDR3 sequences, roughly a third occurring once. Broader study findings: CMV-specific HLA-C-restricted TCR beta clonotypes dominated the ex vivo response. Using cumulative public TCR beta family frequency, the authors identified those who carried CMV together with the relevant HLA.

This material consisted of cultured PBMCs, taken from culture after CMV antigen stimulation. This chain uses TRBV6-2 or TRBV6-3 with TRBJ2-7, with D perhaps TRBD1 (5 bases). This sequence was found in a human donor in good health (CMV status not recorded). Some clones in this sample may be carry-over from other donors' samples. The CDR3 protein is CASSYTTDPTYEQYF. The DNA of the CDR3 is TGTGCCAGCAGTTACACGACAGACCCTACCTACGAGCAGTACTTC.